This TCR beta chain was observed in a study of cytomegalovirus exposure and HLA in healthy donors. Study outcomes and limitations: Later work associated approximately 17,000 TCR beta sequences with HLA alleles at 0.05 false discovery rate. The later analysis indicated that the majority of CMV-associated TCR beta chains appeared HLA-restricted. Accounts indicate the classifier identified cytomegalovirus status with strong specificity and sensitivity.

PCR used 60 Vbeta primers and 13 Jbeta primers. Sequenced by immunoSEQ multiplex PCR; TCRdb stores in-frame clones only, minus some. Of about 88,000 clones in the sample, 55% to 75% were seen once. Germline V gene lookup returns CDR1 SGHAT and CDR2 FQNNGV. V was clipped by 2 bases and J by 6 bases, with 10 bases between them. The CDR3 contains 14 residues. Worth noting for this clone: The antigen is not known.

This clonotype was sampled from a woman aged 18-35 years in good health and CMV-seropositive. The sequencing input was PBMCs. The chain is built from TRBV11-2 and TRBJ2-2, with D perhaps matching TRBD1 (6 bases). The CDR3 protein is CASSLKGVPGELFF. The CDR3 DNA is TGTGCCAGCAGCTTAAAGGGGGTCCCCGGGGAGCTGTTTTTT.